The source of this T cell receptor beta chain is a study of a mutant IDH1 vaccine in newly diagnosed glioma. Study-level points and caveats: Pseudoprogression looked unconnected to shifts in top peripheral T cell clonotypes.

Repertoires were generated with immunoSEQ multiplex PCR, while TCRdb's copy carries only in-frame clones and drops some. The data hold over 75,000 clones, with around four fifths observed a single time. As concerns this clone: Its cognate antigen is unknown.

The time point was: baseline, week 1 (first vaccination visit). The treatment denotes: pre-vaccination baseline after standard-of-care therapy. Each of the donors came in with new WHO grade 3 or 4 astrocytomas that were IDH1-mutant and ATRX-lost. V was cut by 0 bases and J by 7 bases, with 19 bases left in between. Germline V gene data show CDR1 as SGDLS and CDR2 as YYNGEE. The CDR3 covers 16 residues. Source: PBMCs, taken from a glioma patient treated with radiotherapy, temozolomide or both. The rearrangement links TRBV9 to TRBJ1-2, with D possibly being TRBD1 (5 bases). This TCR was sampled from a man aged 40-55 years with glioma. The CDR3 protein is CASSVDVREWGSGYTF. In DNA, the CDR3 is TGTGCCAGCAGCGTAGACGTGAGGGAATGGGGGAGTGGCTACACCTTC.